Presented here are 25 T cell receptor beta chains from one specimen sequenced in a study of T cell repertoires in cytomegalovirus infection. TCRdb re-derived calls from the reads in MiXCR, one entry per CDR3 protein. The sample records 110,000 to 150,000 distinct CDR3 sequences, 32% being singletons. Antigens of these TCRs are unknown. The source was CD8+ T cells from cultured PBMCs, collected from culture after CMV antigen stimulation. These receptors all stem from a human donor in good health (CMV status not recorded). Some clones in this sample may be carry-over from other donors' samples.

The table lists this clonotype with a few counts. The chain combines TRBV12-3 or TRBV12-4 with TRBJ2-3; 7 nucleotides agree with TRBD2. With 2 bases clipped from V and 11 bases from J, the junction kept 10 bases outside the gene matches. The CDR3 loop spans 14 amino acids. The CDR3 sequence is CASSLSLAEWKQYF. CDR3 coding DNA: TGTGCCAGCAGTTTAAGTCTAGCGGAATGGAAGCAGTATTTT.

CDR3 bases: TGTGCCAGCAGCCCCGAAGGGTCCCAGCCCCAGCATTTT. It specifies CASSPEGSQPQHF. The rearrangement links TRBV9 to TRBJ1-5; D is uncertain. Germline loops: CDR1 SGDLS, CDR2 YYNGEE. The CDR3 spans 13 residues. V lost 4 bases, J lost 7 bases, and 12 bases lay in between.

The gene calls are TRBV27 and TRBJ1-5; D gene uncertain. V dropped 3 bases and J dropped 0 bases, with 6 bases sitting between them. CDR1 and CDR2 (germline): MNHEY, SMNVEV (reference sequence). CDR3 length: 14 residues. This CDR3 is CASSLRGSNQPQHF. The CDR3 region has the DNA TGTGCCAGCAGTTTGCGCGGTAGCAATCAGCCCCAGCATTTT.

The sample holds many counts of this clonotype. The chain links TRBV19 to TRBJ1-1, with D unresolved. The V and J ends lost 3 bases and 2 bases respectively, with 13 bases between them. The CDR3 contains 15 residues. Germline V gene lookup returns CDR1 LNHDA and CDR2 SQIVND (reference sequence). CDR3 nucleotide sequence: TGTGCCAGTAGTATTGGTCTCGGAAGAAACACTGAAGCTTTCTTT. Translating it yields CASSIGLGRNTEAFF.

The DNA for the CDR3 is TGCAGTGCTAGAGATCACGCCCGGGACTATGGCTACACCTTC. Protein product: CSARDHARDYGYTF. J is TRBJ1-2 and V is TRBV20-1; D call uncertain. The CDR3 is 14 amino acids. V was trimmed by 0 bases and J by 3 bases, leaving 11 bases between them. From germline, CDR1 is DFQATT and CDR2 SNEGSKA (reference sequence).

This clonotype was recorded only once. The CDR3 nucleotides are TGTGCCAGCCACAGCACCCGGACAGGGTCCTACAATGAGCAGTTCTTC. It encodes CASHSTRTGSYNEQFF. J is TRBJ2-1 and V is TRBV6-6; 8 nucleotides align to TRBD1. J was trimmed by 1 base and V by 8 bases; bases with no gene match: 10. CDR1 MNHNY and CDR2 SVGAGI come from the germline V gene (reference sequence). This CDR3 is built from 16 residues.

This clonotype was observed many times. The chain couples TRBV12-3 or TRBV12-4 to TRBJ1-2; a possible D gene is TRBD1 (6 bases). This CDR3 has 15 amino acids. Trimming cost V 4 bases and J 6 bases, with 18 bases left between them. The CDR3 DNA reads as TGTGCCAGCAGTTCCACAGGCAGGGGCTCCCATGGCTACACCTTC. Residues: CASSSTGRGSHGYTF.

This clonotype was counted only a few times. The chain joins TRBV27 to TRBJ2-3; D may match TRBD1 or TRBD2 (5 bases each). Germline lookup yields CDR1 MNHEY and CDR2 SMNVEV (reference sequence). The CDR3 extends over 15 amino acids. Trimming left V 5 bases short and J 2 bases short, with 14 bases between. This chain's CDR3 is CASSPPGPPTDTQYF. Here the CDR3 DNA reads TGTGCCAGCAGTCCACCGGGACCACCCACAGATACGCAGTATTTT.

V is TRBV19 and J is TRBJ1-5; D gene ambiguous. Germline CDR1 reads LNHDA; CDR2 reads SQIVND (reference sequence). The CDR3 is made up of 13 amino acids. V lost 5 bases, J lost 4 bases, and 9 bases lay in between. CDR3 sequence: CASSSNGNQPQHF. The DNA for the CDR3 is TGTGCCAGTAGTTCGAATGGGAATCAGCCCCAGCATTTT.

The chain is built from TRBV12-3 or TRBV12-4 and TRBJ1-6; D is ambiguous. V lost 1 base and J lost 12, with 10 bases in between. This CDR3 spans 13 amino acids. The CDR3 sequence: CASSLGQTLPLHF. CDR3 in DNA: TGTGCCAGCAGTTTAGGCCAGACTTTACCCCTCCACTTT.

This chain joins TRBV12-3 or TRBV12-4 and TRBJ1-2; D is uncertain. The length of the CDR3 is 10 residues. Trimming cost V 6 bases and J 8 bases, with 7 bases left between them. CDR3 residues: CASRFGGYTF. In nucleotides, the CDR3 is TGTGCCAGCAGATTTGGGGGCTACACCTTC.

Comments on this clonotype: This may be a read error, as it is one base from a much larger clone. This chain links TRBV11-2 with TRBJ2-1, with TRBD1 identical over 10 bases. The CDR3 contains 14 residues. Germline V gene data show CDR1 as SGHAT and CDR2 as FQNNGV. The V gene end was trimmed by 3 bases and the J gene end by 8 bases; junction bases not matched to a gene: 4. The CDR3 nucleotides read TGTGCCAGCAGCTTCGGGACAGGGGTCTATGAGCAGTTCTTC. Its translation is CASSFGTGVYEQFF.

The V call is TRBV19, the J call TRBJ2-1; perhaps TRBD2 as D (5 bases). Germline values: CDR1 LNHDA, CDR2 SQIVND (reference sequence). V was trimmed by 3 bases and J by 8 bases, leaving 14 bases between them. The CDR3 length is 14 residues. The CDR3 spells CASSIALAGDEQFF. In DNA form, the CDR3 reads TGTGCCAGTAGTATCGCTCTAGCCGGGGATGAGCAGTTCTTC.

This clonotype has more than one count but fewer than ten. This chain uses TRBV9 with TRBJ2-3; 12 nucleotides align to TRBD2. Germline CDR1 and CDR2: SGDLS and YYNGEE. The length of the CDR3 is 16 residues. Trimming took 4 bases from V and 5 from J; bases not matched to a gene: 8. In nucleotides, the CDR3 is TGTGCCAGCAGCTCGAGACTAGCGGGGGAGATAGATACGCAGTATTTT. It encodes CASSSRLAGEIDTQYF.

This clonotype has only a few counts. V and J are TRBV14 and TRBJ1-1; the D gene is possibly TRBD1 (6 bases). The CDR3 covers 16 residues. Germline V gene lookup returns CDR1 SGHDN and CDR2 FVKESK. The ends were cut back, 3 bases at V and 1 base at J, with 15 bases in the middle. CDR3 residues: CASSHSLRTANTEAFF. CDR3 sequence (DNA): TGTGCCAGCAGCCATTCGTTAAGGACAGCGAACACTGAAGCTTTCTTT.

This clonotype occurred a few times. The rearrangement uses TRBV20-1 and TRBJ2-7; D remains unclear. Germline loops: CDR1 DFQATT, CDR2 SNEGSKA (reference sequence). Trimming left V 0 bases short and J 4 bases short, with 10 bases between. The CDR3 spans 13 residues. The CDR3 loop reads CSAREWQEYEQYF. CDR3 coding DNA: TGCAGTGCTAGAGAGTGGCAGGAGTACGAGCAGTACTTC.

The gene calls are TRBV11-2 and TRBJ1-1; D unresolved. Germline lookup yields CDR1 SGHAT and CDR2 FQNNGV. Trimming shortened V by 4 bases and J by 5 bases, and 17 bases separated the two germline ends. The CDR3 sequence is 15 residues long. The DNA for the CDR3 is TGTGCCAGCAGCTCGGAAGGAGGCGGATGGACTGAAGCTTTCTTT. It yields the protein CASSSEGGGWTEAFF.

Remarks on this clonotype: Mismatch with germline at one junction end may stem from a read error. CDR3 nucleotides: TGTGCCAGCAGCTCCGGGACAGATCCCCCGTCATTC. Translation gives CASSSGTDPPSF. The J gene is TRBJ2-7, the V gene TRBV7-9; the match to TRBD1 covers 7 bases. The CDR3 is 12 residues long. The germline gives CDR1 SEHNR, CDR2 FQNEAQ (reference sequence).

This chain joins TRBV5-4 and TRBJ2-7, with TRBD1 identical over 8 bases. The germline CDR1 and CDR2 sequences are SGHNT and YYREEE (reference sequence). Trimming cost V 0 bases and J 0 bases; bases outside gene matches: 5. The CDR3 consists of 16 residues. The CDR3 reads CASSLGQGLPSYEQYF. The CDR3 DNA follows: TGTGCCAGCAGCTTGGGACAGGGGCTTCCCTCCTACGAGCAGTACTTC.

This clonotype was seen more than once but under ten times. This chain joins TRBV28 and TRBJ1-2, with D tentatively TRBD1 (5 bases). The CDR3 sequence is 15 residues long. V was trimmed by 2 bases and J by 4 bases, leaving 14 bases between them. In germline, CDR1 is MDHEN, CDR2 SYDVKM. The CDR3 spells CASSLLTGAVYGYTF. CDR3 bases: TGTGCCAGCAGTTTACTTACAGGAGCCGTCTATGGCTACACCTTC.

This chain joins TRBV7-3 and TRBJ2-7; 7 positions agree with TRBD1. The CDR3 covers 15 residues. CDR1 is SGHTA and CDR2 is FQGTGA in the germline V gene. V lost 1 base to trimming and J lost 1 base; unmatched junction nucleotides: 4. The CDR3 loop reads CASSLSGTASYEQYF. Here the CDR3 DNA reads TGTGCCAGCAGCTTAAGTGGGACAGCTTCCTACGAGCAGTACTTC.

The CDR3 reads CASSSIIAGGPSGANVLTF. CDR3 DNA: TGTGCCAGCAGCTCTATAATAGCGGGGGGGCCCAGTGGGGCCAACGTCCTGACTTTC. The chain recombines TRBV7-9 with TRBJ2-6, with TRBD2 matching 11 bases. Germline loops: CDR1 SEHNR, CDR2 FQNEAQ (reference sequence). The CDR3 runs to 19 residues. The V segment lost 4 bases and the J segment 3 bases; nucleotides outside the gene matches: 11.

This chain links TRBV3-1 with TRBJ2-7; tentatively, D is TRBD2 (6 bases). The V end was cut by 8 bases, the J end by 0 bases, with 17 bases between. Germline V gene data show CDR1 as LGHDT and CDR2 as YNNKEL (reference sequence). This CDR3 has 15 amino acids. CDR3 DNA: TGTGCCAGCTCCGACGGGGGAGCTACCTCCTACGAGCAGTACTTC. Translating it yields CASSDGGATSYEQYF.

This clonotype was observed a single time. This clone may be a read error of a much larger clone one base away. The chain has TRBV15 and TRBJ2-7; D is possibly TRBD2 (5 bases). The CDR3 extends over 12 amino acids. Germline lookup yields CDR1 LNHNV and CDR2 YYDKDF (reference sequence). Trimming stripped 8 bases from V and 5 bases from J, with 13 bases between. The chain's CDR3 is CATCSTGNEQYF. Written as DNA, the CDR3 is TGTGCCACCTGCTCGACGGGGAACGAGCAGTACTTC. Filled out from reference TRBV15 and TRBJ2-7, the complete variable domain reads DAMVIQNPRYQVTQFGKPVTLSCSQTLNHNVMYWYQQKSSQAPKLLFHYYDKDFNNEADTPDNFQSRRPNTSFCFLDIRSPGLGDTAMYLCATCSTGNEQYFGPGTRLTVT.

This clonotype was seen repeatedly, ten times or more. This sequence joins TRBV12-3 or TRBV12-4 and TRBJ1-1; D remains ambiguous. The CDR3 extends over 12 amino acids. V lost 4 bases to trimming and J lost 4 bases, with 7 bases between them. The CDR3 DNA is TGTGCCAGCAGTTCGCTGGGCACTGAAGCTTTCTTT. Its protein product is CASSSLGTEAFF.